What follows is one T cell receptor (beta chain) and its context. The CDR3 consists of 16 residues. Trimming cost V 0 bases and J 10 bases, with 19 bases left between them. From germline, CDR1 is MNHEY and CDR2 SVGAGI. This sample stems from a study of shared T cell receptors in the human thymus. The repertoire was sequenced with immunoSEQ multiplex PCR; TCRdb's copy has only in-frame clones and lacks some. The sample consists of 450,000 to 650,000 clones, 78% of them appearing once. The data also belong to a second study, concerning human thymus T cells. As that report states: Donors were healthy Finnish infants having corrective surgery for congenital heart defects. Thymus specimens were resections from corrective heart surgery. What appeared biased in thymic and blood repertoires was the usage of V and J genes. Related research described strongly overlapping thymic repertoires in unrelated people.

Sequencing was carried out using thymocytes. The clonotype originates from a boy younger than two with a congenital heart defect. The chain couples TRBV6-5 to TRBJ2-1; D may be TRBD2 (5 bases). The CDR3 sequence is CASSYSIPAARSEQFF. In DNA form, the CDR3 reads TGTGCCAGCAGTTACTCGATCCCAGCGGCAAGATCCGAGCAGTTCTTC.